This T cell receptor beta chain was captured in a study of cytomegalovirus exposure and HLA in healthy donors. Study conclusions and caveats: Indistinguishable V segments such as TRBV6-2 and TRBV6-3 were excluded. Accurate prediction of HLA-A and HLA-B alleles (for most subjects) was reportedly achieved from TCR beta sequences. Follow-up analysis seemed to connect common viral pathogens with several of the most significant clusters identified. Judged likely to be a sequencing artifact was a cluster of highly shared sequence variants.

The study ran its PCR with 60 Vbeta and 13 Jbeta primers. The protocol was immunoSEQ multiplex PCR, while the TCRdb copy is restricted to in-frame clones and leaves out a portion. The sample carries some 130,000 clones, approximately 78% recorded once. V shed 1 base, J shed 5 bases, and the junction held 3 bases outside the gene matches. Germline V CDR1 and CDR2: SGHRS, YFSETQ. The CDR3 length is 15 residues. Note on this clone: Its antigen is still unknown.

The chain links TRBV5-1 to TRBJ2-2, with 9 bases matching TRBD2. The sequenced material came from PBMCs. The TCR originated in a woman between 50 and 59 years old in good health and CMV-seropositive. Here the CDR3 reads CASSLLAGDTGELFF. Here the CDR3 DNA reads TGCGCCAGCAGCTTGTTAGCGGGAGATACCGGGGAGCTGTTTTTT.